This T cell receptor beta chain was found in a study of shared clonotypes between healthy human individuals. This CDR3 is 14 amino acids long. Germline V gene lookup returns CDR1 SGHDT and CDR2 YYEEEE. Trimming removed 3 bases at V and 1 base at J, with 11 bases between. Naive CD8 populations comprised CD45RO-negative cells positively selected for CCR7, excluding terminally differentiated effector memory CD45RA+ cells. Donors, without exception, were Caucasian adults residing in Nashville, Tennessee. Method: immunoSEQ multiplex PCR; TCRdb's copy keeps in-frame clones and lacks some. The sample has roughly 1,800,000 clones; roughly 94% are singletons. Remarks on this clone: The antigen is unknown.

General observations from the study: Since donors were few, the genetic and exposure-history diversity represented was limited. Sampling was confined to blood; repertoires within tissues likely differ.

The source of this sequence is a man younger than 30 in good health. The genes are TRBV5-6 and TRBJ2-7; TRBD1 might be the D (5 bases). Sequencing input: naive CD8+ T cells sorted from blood. CDR3 protein: CASSYGAGSYEQYF. CDR3 bases: TGTGCCAGCAGCTATGGGGCAGGGTCCTACGAGCAGTACTTC.